The T cell receptor beta chain described here comes from a study of HIV-infected children after antiretroviral therapy interruption (dated 2019 in TCRdb). In the study overall: Eight children were included: four on planned treatment interruption and four on continuous treatment, all with CD4+ count above 500 and viral load below 50 copies/ml. The interruption group had a median age of around 9.5 years, and the continuous treatment group had a median age of approximately 8 years. Recorded exposure to EBV and CMV was present in most of the participating children. Samples from the interruption arm were taken at week 0, at week 12, at the end of interruption (week 24 or 48), and about 3 years after the study ended. For the continuous-treatment arm, samples from the corresponding weeks 0, 48 and 150 were analyzed. Alongside measurements of thymic output, TCR repertoires of children on planned treatment interruption were compared with TCR repertoires of children on continuous antiretroviral treatment.

The intended sense of this specimen's treatment or condition label: PENTA 11 planned treatment interruption arm or continuous ART arm. Children from the United Kingdom aged 2 to 15 years who had been given at least three-drug ART for at least 24 weeks were enrolled as participants. Cryopreserved PBMCs containing at least 5 million viable cells were required, and four candidate patients were excluded because of low viable PBMC yield. Naive CD4+ CD45RA+ CD45RO- T cells were FACS-sorted from thawed PBMCs on a FACSAria III cell sorter. Sorted cells were fixed, and RNA was extracted using the RNeasy FFPE kit followed by the RNeasy Micro kit. The investigation overall reported the following: The low number of patients is a limitation and the data should be interpreted with caution. In naive CD4+ repertoires of PTI patients, reduced CDR3 sharing between time points was observed after interruption began, whereas many sequences were found to be shared between end of interruption and 3 years later. An increase in the naive CD4+ Gini coefficient was observed by the end of treatment interruption, suggesting clonal expansion, and a return to baseline was observed by 3 years. Sorted CD45RA+ naive cells might include minor non-naive CD45RA+ populations such as EMRA or stem memory cells.

Reading the germline V gene gives CDR1 MNHEY and CDR2 SVGAGI. V is cut by 11 bases and J by 9 bases, and the space between the germline ends is 12 bases. Spanning cysteine to phenylalanine, the CDR3 consists of 10 amino acids. CDR3 DNA only is kept here, 30 bases in frame from base 1. The receptor library was made with 3' RACE. To correct PCR amplification bias, TCR libraries were generated from RNA with a 3' RACE protocol that used unique molecular identifiers. Up to about 12 amplicon libraries were pooled and sequenced on an Illumina MiSeq with v2 2x250 paired-end chemistry. Under the source paper's analysis protocol: Decombinator was used to process the reads, assigning V and J genes and CDR3 and applying barcode-based correction of errors and PCR bias. Repertoires were subsampled to equal depth before Gini coefficients were calculated with the R ineq package. GLIPH, Hamming distance and a shared triplet metric were used to assess CDR3 similarity. The public reads were reanalyzed by TCRdb: fastp trimming at Q25, MiXCR alignment, in-frame beta chains only. Rows are combined by CDR3 protein, so each entry shows the most common genes and DNA. The V and J calls, along with clone size, are taken from TCRdb and not from the paper's own processing. The sample contains some 90,000 distinct CDR3 sequences, roughly 6.7% of them found a single time. 0.9% to 1.3% of the sample goes to the ten largest clones.

This clonotype was counted at least ten times. No cognate antigen has been identified for it. It has no much larger one-base neighbor in the sample; base qualities were not kept. This specimen consisted of CD45RA+ CD4+ T cells from PBMCs, pooled from several time points, obtained from a donor given antiretroviral therapy, either interrupted or continuous. What the cell subset or site label conveys for this sample: naive CD4+ CD45RA+ CD45RO- T cells. This TCR derives from a pool of human donors with HIV. This sequence uses TRBV6-5 and TRBJ2-3; a tentative D call is TRBD2 (7 bases match). This receptor has the CDR3 CAAGGATQYF. DNA sequence: TGTGCCGCTGGGGGGGCCACGCAGTATTTT.